These 30 T cell receptor beta chains share one sample of origin, sequenced in a study of cytomegalovirus exposure and HLA in healthy donors. Researchers ran the PCR with 60 Vbeta and 13 Jbeta primers. Produced via immunoSEQ multiplex PCR; TCRdb's table is partial and in-frame only. The sample lists 80,000 to 95,000 clones, about 83% occurring once. Input material: PBMCs. Every receptor here comes from a woman between 18 and 29 years old in good health and CMV-seropositive.

J is TRBJ2-1 and V is TRBV10-3; D may be TRBD2 (6 bases). The length of the CDR3 is 13 residues. The germline V and J ends were trimmed by 4 bases and 6 bases, with 10 bases remaining between them. The V gene's germline CDR1 is ENHRY and CDR2 SYGVKD. The CDR3 protein is CAISVELANEQFF. The DNA of the CDR3 is TGTGCCATCAGTGTTGAACTAGCCAATGAGCAGTTCTTC.

This clone appeared a single time. V is TRBV2 and J is TRBJ2-7; 7 bases align to TRBD1. The V gene's germline CDR1 is SNHLY and CDR2 FYNNEI. This CDR3 contains 14 residues. V was clipped by 1 base and J by 3 bases; unmatched bases: 3. The chain's CDR3 is CASSEGRGYYEQYF. The CDR3 DNA follows: TGTGCCAGCAGTGAAGGCAGGGGGTACTACGAGCAGTACTTC.

This chain joins TRBV6-5 and TRBJ2-7; 8 bases fit TRBD1. V lost 6 bases, J lost 2 bases, and 9 bases stayed unmatched. CDR3 length equals 15 residues. From germline, CDR1 is MNHEY and CDR2 SVGAGI. This CDR3 reads CASSLGDRLAYEQYF. The DNA for the CDR3 is TGTGCCAGCAGCCTGGGGGACAGGCTCGCCTACGAGCAGTACTTC.

The gene calls are TRBV5-1 and TRBJ1-2, with TRBD1 matching 8 bases. The J segment lost 5 bases and the V segment lost 3 bases, leaving 9 bases of the junction unmatched. CDR1 and CDR2 (germline): SGHRS, YFSETQ. The CDR3 spans 15 residues. CDR3 sequence reads: CASSSRTGKFYGYTF. The CDR3 DNA reads TGCGCCAGCAGCTCACGGACAGGGAAATTTTATGGCTACACCTTC.

The rearrangement uses TRBV2 and TRBJ1-3; D is perhaps TRBD1 (6 bases). The CDR3 is 13 residues long. From germline, CDR1 is SNHLY and CDR2 FYNNEI. V shed 3 bases and J shed 6 bases, with 9 bases lying between them. The chain's CDR3 is CASSEAGANTIYF. The CDR3 bases are TGTGCCAGCAGTGAGGCGGGGGCAAACACCATATATTTT.

The chain uses TRBV7-2 and TRBJ2-5; D gene uncertain. Germline CDR1 reads SGHTA; CDR2 reads FQGNSA. The CDR3 has 13 residues. Trimming removed 1 base at V and 2 bases at J, with 5 bases between. The CDR3 region has the DNA TGTGCCAGCAGCTTAGACCGGCAAGAGACCCAGTACTTC. This gives the protein CASSLDRQETQYF.

The chain employs TRBV30 and TRBJ2-2, with no clear D. The CDR3 contains 12 residues. Trimming removed 2 bases from V and 7 bases from J, with 8 bases in between. CDR1 is GTSNPN and CDR2 is SVGIG in the germline V gene (reference sequence). The CDR3 sequence is CAWSLRVGELFF. DNA for the CDR3: TGTGCCTGGAGTTTACGGGTCGGGGAGCTGTTTTTT.

The V and J genes are TRBV10-3 and TRBJ2-1; unclear D gene. The germline V and J ends were trimmed by 2 bases and 7 bases, with 18 bases remaining between them. CDR3 length equals 16 residues. The germline gives CDR1 ENHRY, CDR2 SYGVKD. As DNA, the CDR3 is TGTGCCATCAGTGAGGCGGCTAGTGGGTCCTTGAATGAGCAGTTCTTC. It translates to CAISEAASGSLNEQFF.

The chain recombines TRBV11-2 with TRBJ1-5; TRBD1 aligns across 8 bases. Germline trimming cut 4 bases from V and 7 bases from J; bases unmatched to any gene: 6. The CDR3 contains 14 residues. CDR1 is SGHAT and CDR2 is FQNNGV in the germline V gene. CDR3 sequence: CASSSTGGRQPQHF. The CDR3 DNA reads as TGTGCCAGCAGCTCCACAGGGGGGAGACAGCCCCAGCATTTT. Full variable domain (outside the CDR3, taken from reference TRBV11-2 and TRBJ1-5): EAGVAQSPRYKIIEKRQSVAFWCNPISGHATLYWYQQILGQGPKLLIQFQNNGVVDDSQLPKDRFSAERLKGVDSTLKIQPAKLEDSAVYLCASSSTGGRQPQHFGDGTRLSIL.

The chain carries TRBV11-2 and TRBJ2-7; D perhaps matches TRBD2 (5 bases). CDR1 and CDR2 (germline): SGHAT, FQNNGV. Trimming stripped 3 bases from V and 3 bases from J, with 15 bases between. The CDR3 consists of 15 residues. Written as DNA, the CDR3 is TGTGCCAGCAGCTTGGAACTAGAAAGATTCTACGAGCAGTACTTC. It encodes CASSLELERFYEQYF. Full variable domain (rest looked up from reference TRBV11-2 and TRBJ2-7): EAGVAQSPRYKIIEKRQSVAFWCNPISGHATLYWYQQILGQGPKLLIQFQNNGVVDDSQLPKDRFSAERLKGVDSTLKIQPAKLEDSAVYLCASSLELERFYEQYFGPGTRLTVT.

A note on this clone: One end of the junction fails to match germline, which may point to a read error. Other DNA sequences from this sample encode an identical CDR3 as well. The CDR3 here is CASSQEDRGSAEAFF. The CDR3, as DNA: TGCGCCAGCAGCCAAGAGGACAGAGGAAGCGCTGAAGCCTTCTTT. The rearrangement uses TRBV4-1 and TRBJ1-1, with D perhaps matching TRBD1 (6 bases). The CDR3 runs 15 residues. Germline-derived CDR1 and CDR2 are MGHRA and YSYEKL.

The gene calls are TRBV4-1 and TRBJ2-7; 7 bases map to TRBD2. The CDR3 runs to 15 residues. CDR1 and CDR2 from the germline V gene are MGHRA and YSYEKL. The V gene end was trimmed by 4 bases and the J gene end by 0 bases; junction bases not matched to a gene: 6. CDR3 protein: CASSPLAASSYEQYF. The DNA for the CDR3 is TGCGCCAGCAGCCCCCTAGCGGCTAGCTCCTACGAGCAGTACTTC.

V is TRBV4-2 and J is TRBJ2-1, with 10 bases lining up with TRBD2. The CDR3 has 16 residues. The germline V gene encodes CDR1 LGHNA and CDR2 YNFKEQ. V was clipped by 0 bases and J by 2 bases; unmatched bases: 1. The CDR3 is CASSQDGTSAYNEQFF. The DNA of the CDR3 is TGTGCCAGCAGCCAAGATGGGACTAGCGCCTACAATGAGCAGTTCTTC.

V is TRBV5-1 and J is TRBJ2-7, with 7 positions matching TRBD2. CDR1 is SGHRS, CDR2 YFSETQ, per germline. V lost 0 bases and J lost 2; bases outside the gene matches: 5. The CDR3 totals 15 residues. The CDR3 coding sequence is TGCGCCAGCAGCTTGGCCCTGGGAGGGCCCTACGAGCAGTACTTC. It is translated as CASSLALGGPYEQYF.

J is TRBJ2-5 and V is TRBV28, with a weak D call TRBD1 (6 bases). The V and J ends lost 6 bases and 13 bases respectively, with 12 bases between them. This CDR3 is built from 10 residues. The germline CDR1 and CDR2 sequences are MDHEN and SYDVKM. The CDR3 protein is CASSLDRMYF. The DNA of the CDR3 is TGTGCCAGCAGCCTCGACAGGATGTACTTC.

V is TRBV4-1 and J is TRBJ2-2; D not resolved. In germline, CDR1 is MGHRA, CDR2 YSYEKL. The CDR3 loop spans 13 amino acids. Trimming pared 6 bases from V and 7 bases from J, leaving 12 bases between. The CDR3 sequence: CASSWQDGGELFF. The CDR3 coding sequence is TGCGCCAGCAGTTGGCAGGATGGCGGGGAGCTGTTTTTT.

This chain uses TRBV29-1 with TRBJ1-1; D unresolved. Germline CDR1 and CDR2: SQVTM and ANQGSEA. Trimming took off 7 bases at V and 1 base at J, with 10 bases between the two ends. CDR3 length: 12 residues. The CDR3 here is CSAVAGNTEAFF. The CDR3, as DNA: TGCAGCGCAGTGGCGGGGAACACTGAAGCTTTCTTT.

The chain joins TRBV25-1 to TRBJ1-1; D ambiguous. Trimming shortened V by 0 bases and J by 1 base, and 3 bases separated the two germline ends. The germline CDR1 and CDR2 sequences are MGHDK and SYGVNS. The CDR3 extends over 13 amino acids. This CDR3 is CASSEYKNTEAFF. The DNA of the CDR3 is TGTGCCAGCAGTGAATATAAGAACACTGAAGCTTTCTTT.

CDR3 in DNA: TGTGCCAGCAGCGTATCCCCCTTCGACACCATATATTTT. Translation: CASSVSPFDTIYF. This chain uses TRBV9 with TRBJ1-3; D not certain. Germline CDR1 and CDR2: SGDLS and YYNGEE. This CDR3 has 13 residues. The germline V and J ends were trimmed by 1 base and 8 bases, with 10 bases remaining between them.

V gene TRBV29-1 combines with J gene TRBJ2-2, with D perhaps matching TRBD1 (6 bases). V was pared by 7 bases and J by 3 bases, with 12 bases between. CDR1 and CDR2 (germline): SQVTM, ANQGSEA. The CDR3 covers 13 residues. As DNA, the CDR3 is TGCAGCGCAGTCAACAGGGACACCGGGGAGCTGTTTTTT. As protein: CSAVNRDTGELFF.

This clone was detected only once. The J gene is TRBJ2-2, the V gene TRBV25-1; TRBD1 is a possible D gene (6 bases). Germline loops: CDR1 MGHDK, CDR2 SYGVNS. The V gene lost 4 bases and the J gene lost 0 bases, with 12 bases spanning the gap. There are 16 residues in the CDR3. CDR3 region: CASSANRAANTGELFF. The CDR3 DNA follows: TGTGCCAGCAGTGCAAACAGGGCCGCGAACACCGGGGAGCTGTTTTTT.

The V gene is TRBV6-5, the J gene TRBJ2-7, with D maybe TRBD2 (5 bases). Germline V gene lookup returns CDR1 MNHEY and CDR2 SVGAGI. CDR3 length: 13 amino acids. V lost 3 bases and J 7 bases, leaving 13 bases between the germline ends. The CDR3 bases are TGTGCCAGCAGTTATACCGACTATGGGGAGCAGTACTTC. This encodes CASSYTDYGEQYF.

Only a few counts were recorded for this clone. The V gene is TRBV5-6, the J gene TRBJ1-1, with D tentatively TRBD1 (5 bases). With 5 bases removed from V and 1 base from J, the gap between germline ends came to 9 bases. CDR1 SGHDT and CDR2 YYEEEE come from the germline V gene. The CDR3 sequence is 13 residues long. For the CDR3, the DNA is TGTGCCAGCAGTTTTGGACAGAACACTGAAGCTTTCTTT. As protein: CASSFGQNTEAFF.

The V call is TRBV11-3, the J call TRBJ2-3; D is perhaps TRBD2 (5 bases). Trimming pared 4 bases from V and 2 bases from J, leaving 10 bases between. CDR1 is SGHNT, CDR2 YENEEA, per germline. The CDR3 totals 14 residues. CDR3 amino acids: CASSSGLITDTQYF. As DNA, the CDR3 is TGTGCCAGCAGCTCAGGACTGATCACAGATACGCAGTATTTT.

This clone has more than one count but fewer than ten. The chain combines TRBV6-5 with TRBJ2-1; the match to TRBD2 covers 10 bases. Germline CDR1 reads MNHEY; CDR2 reads SVGAGI. This CDR3 contains 15 residues. V lost 9 bases, J lost 9 bases, and 14 bases stayed unmatched. The CDR3 DNA is TGTGCCAGTGAAAAAGCGGGGGGGAAAGGTGTTGAGCAGTTCTTC. It translates to CASEKAGGKGVEQFF.

The rearrangement joins TRBV5-1 to TRBJ2-7; unclear D gene. Germline V gene lookup returns CDR1 SGHRS and CDR2 YFSETQ. The CDR3 covers 13 residues. The germline V and J ends were trimmed by 3 bases and 3 bases, with 10 bases remaining between them. In DNA, the CDR3 is TGCGCCAGCAGCTACGCACTCGGCTACGAGCAGTACTTC. It codes for CASSYALGYEQYF.

The chain has TRBV28 and TRBJ1-2; D unclear. The V and J ends lost 3 bases and 1 base respectively, with 3 bases between them. The CDR3 is 12 residues long. CDR1 is MDHEN and CDR2 is SYDVKM in the germline V gene. CDR3 in amino acids: CASSFSNYGYTF. CDR3 nucleotide sequence: TGTGCCAGCAGTTTCAGTAACTATGGCTACACCTTC.

This sequence joins TRBV9 and TRBJ1-5; perhaps TRBD1 as D (5 bases). Trimming cost V 0 bases and J 8 bases, with 9 bases left between them. The germline CDR1 and CDR2 sequences are SGDLS and YYNGEE. This CDR3 has 13 residues. The CDR3 sequence is CASSVDGGKPQHF. CDR3 DNA: TGTGCCAGCAGCGTAGATGGGGGGAAGCCCCAGCATTTT.

The chain has TRBV2 and TRBJ1-2, with 8 bases identical to TRBD1. The V gene's germline CDR1 is SNHLY and CDR2 FYNNEI. J gave up 7 bases and V 9 bases, and 7 bases lay outside the gene matches. CDR3 length equals 12 residues. CDR3 loop: CASTNRGGGYTF. In nucleotides, the CDR3 is TGTGCCAGTACAAACAGGGGGGGTGGCTACACCTTC.

Only one count was recorded for this clone. V usage is TRBV20-1 and J usage is TRBJ1-2; D gene ambiguous. Germline values: CDR1 DFQATT, CDR2 SNEGSKA (reference sequence). Trimming stripped 6 bases from V and 6 bases from J, with 5 bases between. This CDR3 has 9 amino acids. CDR3 amino acids: CSAGDGYTF. The CDR3 nucleotides are TGCAGTGCCGGAGATGGCTACACCTTC.